The 21 T cell receptor beta chains below come from one sample, sequenced in a study of human T cells and chemical hapten exposure. A single record per CDR3 protein comes from TCRdb applying MiXCR to the RACE reads. This sample carries some 84,000 distinct CDR3 sequences, 9.5% to 14% of them seen once, and the ten largest clones take roughly 3.7%. Noted time point: patch test 3, about 24 weeks after DPC sensitization. Treatment meaning: therapeutic diphenylcyclopropenone sensitization with weekly scalp DPC. The sample here was whole blood, taken in connection with sensitization to the hapten diphenylcyclopropenone (DPC). Receptors were obtained from a woman aged 50 to 60 with alopecia areata. Some clones in this sample may be carry-over from other donors' samples.

The chain couples TRBV7-9 to TRBJ2-5, with D possibly TRBD2 on 6 matching bases. Germline assignment: CDR1 SEHNR and CDR2 FQNEAQ (reference sequence). V lost 5 bases and J 0 bases, leaving 10 bases between the germline ends. This CDR3 region has 14 residues. CDR3 DNA sequence: TGTGCCAGCAGCACCGGGACTCACCAAGAGACCCAGTACTTC. It specifies CASSTGTHQETQYF.

This clonotype was seen a handful of times. The J gene is TRBJ2-7, the V gene TRBV6-6, with D possibly being TRBD1 (6 bases). The CDR3 sequence is 15 residues long. From germline, CDR1 is MNHNY and CDR2 SVGAGI (reference sequence). Trimming took 6 bases from V and 2 from J, leaving 17 bases between them. The CDR3 reads CASRPRAGATYEQYF. The CDR3 nucleotides are TGTGCCAGCAGACCCCGAGCAGGGGCGACCTACGAGCAGTACTTC.

The table lists this clonotype with many counts. This sequence joins TRBV7-9 and TRBJ2-6, with D unresolved. This CDR3 comprises 16 residues. Looked up from germline, CDR1 is SEHNR and CDR2 is FQNEAQ (reference sequence). Deletions cut 4 bases from V and 0 bases from J, with 10 bases between. CDR3 protein: CASSSRRISGANVLTF. CDR3 nucleotides: TGTGCCAGCAGCTCCCGCCGGATCTCTGGGGCCAACGTCCTGACTTTC.

A note on this clonotype: A much larger clone lies one base from this, so it may be a read error. It is likely a read error, because the conserved phenylalanine at the end of the CDR3 is missing. The chain uses TRBV20-1 and TRBJ2-5, with no clear D. Per germline, CDR1 DFQATT and CDR2 SNEGSKA (reference sequence). The V end was cut by 3 bases, the J end by 5 bases, with 10 bases between. The CDR3 totals 12 residues. CDR3 sequence: CSASSSGETQYI. As DNA, the CDR3 is TGCAGTGCTAGCTCTAGTGGTGAGACCCAGTACATC.

This clonotype came up a few times. The chain carries TRBV6-6 and TRBJ2-7; D not resolved. Germline CDR1 and CDR2: MNHNY and SVGAGI (reference sequence). Trimming removed 6 bases at V and 6 bases at J, with 9 bases between. The CDR3 is 11 residues long. DNA for the CDR3: TGTGCCAGCAGCCCCCCGGGCGAGCAGTACTTC. It encodes CASSPPGEQYF.

This clonotype was seen repeatedly, ten times or more. V is TRBV28 and J is TRBJ2-1, with 13 bases that match TRBD2. The length of the CDR3 is 18 residues. V was pared by 3 bases and J by 2 bases, with 7 bases of the junction left unmatched. CDR1 is MDHEN, CDR2 SYDVKM, per germline. The CDR3 DNA sequence: TGTGCCAGCAGTTTTCAGGGACTAGCGGGAAGGACCTACAATGAGCAGTTCTTC. As protein: CASSFQGLAGRTYNEQFF.

A note on this clonotype: A much larger clonotype is one base distant, so this may be a read error. The rearrangement uses TRBV7-7 and TRBJ1-6; D gene unclear. Germline V CDR1 and CDR2: SSHAT, FNYEAQ (reference sequence). This CDR3 is built from 13 residues. The CDR3 nucleotides read TGTGCTAGCAGTGCGAGGGTTAATTCACCCCTCCACTTT. It translates to CASSARVNSPLHF.

This clonotype occurred many times. The chain couples TRBV5-1 to TRBJ1-2; no clear D. The germline V gene has CDR1 SGHRS and CDR2 YFSETQ. This CDR3 comprises 12 residues. Trimming removed 0 bases from V and 4 bases from J, with 4 bases in between. Written as DNA, the CDR3 is TGCGCCAGCAGCTTGGAGGGCTATGGCTACACCTTC. Its translation: CASSLEGYGYTF.

The chain has TRBV7-2 and TRBJ2-7, with D maybe TRBD2 (5 bases). Trimming cost V 5 bases and J 6 bases, with 20 bases left between them. The CDR3 contains 15 residues. Per germline, CDR1 SGHTA and CDR2 FQGNSA. CDR3 DNA sequence: TGTGCCAGCAGCCCGACCCGGACTGACCATGGCGAGCAGTACTTC. It specifies CASSPTRTDHGEQYF.

This chain connects TRBV12-3 or TRBV12-4 to TRBJ2-3, with TRBD2 matching 8 bases. The junction had 5 bases not matched to a gene; V was cut back by 7 bases and J by 5 bases. The CDR3 has 13 amino acids. The CDR3 DNA follows: TGTGCCAGCAAGGAGCGGGAGTTAGATACGCAGTATTTT. Protein sequence: CASKERELDTQYF.

The chain joins TRBV30 to TRBJ2-3, with 7 bases aligning to TRBD2. Germline V gene sequence: CDR1 GTSNPN, CDR2 SVGIG (reference sequence). V dropped 5 bases and J dropped 4; count of bases not matched to a gene: 9. The CDR3 sequence is 14 residues long. CDR3 DNA sequence: TGTGCCTGGGCTAGACTAGCTGTAGCAGATACGCAGTATTTT. It encodes CAWARLAVADTQYF.

To note about this clonotype: A much larger clonotype is one base distant, so this may be a read error. V is TRBV19 and J is TRBJ2-1; 7 bases are shared with TRBD2. The length of the CDR3 is 15 residues. CDR1 and CDR2 from the germline V gene are LNHDA and SQIVND (reference sequence). The CDR3: CASTSRSGTYNEQSF. Written as DNA, the CDR3 is TGTGCCAGTACCTCTCGCAGCGGGACCTACAATGAGCAGTCCTTC. The complete variable domain, with remaining parts taken from reference TRBV19 and TRBJ2-1, reads DGGITQSPKYLFRKEGQNVTLSCEQNLNHDAMYWYRQDPGQGLRLIYYSQIVNDFQKGDIAEGYSVSREKKESFPLTVTSAQKNPTAFYLCASTSRSGTYNEQSFGPGTRLTVL.

The rearrangement uses TRBV10-3 and TRBJ1-5, with TRBD1 as a possible D gene (5 bases). This CDR3 has 13 residues. Germline V CDR1 and CDR2: ENHRY, SYGVKD. V shed 3 bases and J shed 4 bases, with 7 bases lying between them. The CDR3 region has the DNA TGTGCCATCAGTGATGGGGGTAATCAGCCCCAGCATTTT. Translation: CAISDGGNQPQHF.

This clonotype has a handful of counts. The V and J genes are TRBV6-1 and TRBJ1-4, with D uncertain. Germline CDR1 and CDR2: MNHNS and SASEGT. This CDR3 has 11 residues. V dropped 8 bases and J dropped 7 bases, with 8 bases sitting between them. The CDR3 loop reads CASALGEKLFF. CDR3 coding DNA: TGTGCCAGCGCGCTCGGTGAAAAACTGTTTTTT.

Remarks on this clonotype: A much larger clonotype is one base distant, so this may be a read error. The chain uses TRBV19 and TRBJ1-5; 8 nucleotides agree with TRBD1. Trimming took 6 bases from V and 2 from J; bases not matched to a gene: 15. Germline V gives CDR1 LNHDA, CDR2 SQIVND (reference sequence). The CDR3 runs to 18 residues. CDR3 sequence: CASSPTRAGGNGNQPQHF. The CDR3 bases are TGTGCCAGTAGCCCGACCAGGGCAGGGGGCAATGGCAATCAGCCCCAGCATTTT.

This clonotype showed up many times. The CDR3: CAWSVRQGWNQPQHF. CDR3 in DNA: TGTGCCTGGAGTGTACGGCAGGGCTGGAATCAGCCCCAGCATTTT. The chain is built from TRBV30 and TRBJ1-5; possibly TRBD1 for D (5 bases). The germline V gene has CDR1 GTSNPN and CDR2 SVGIG (reference sequence). The V end was cut by 0 bases, the J end by 4 bases, with 13 bases between. The CDR3 is made up of 15 amino acids.

The gene calls are TRBV7-2 and TRBJ2-1; 12 bases are a match to TRBD1. This CDR3 spans 15 amino acids. Germline CDR1 reads SGHTA; CDR2 reads FQGNSA. The J segment lost 5 bases and the V segment lost 2 bases, leaving 1 base of the junction unmatched. The CDR3 loop is CASSLWDRGHNEQFF. CDR3 DNA: TGTGCCAGCAGCTTATGGGACAGGGGGCACAATGAGCAGTTCTTC. Using reference TRBV7-2 and TRBJ2-1 for the parts outside the CDR3, the full variable domain is GAGVSQSPSNKVTEKGKDVELRCDPISGHTALYWYRQSLGQGLEFLIYFQGNSAPDKSGLPSDRFSAERTGGSVSTLTIQRTQQEDSAVYLCASSLWDRGHNEQFFGPGTRLTVL.

This clonotype was detected only a few times. The rearrangement links TRBV29-1 to TRBJ2-7, with 11 nucleotides matching TRBD2. CDR3 length: 14 residues. With 4 bases clipped from V and 2 bases from J, the junction kept 4 bases outside the gene matches. CDR1 and CDR2 (germline): SQVTM, ANQGSEA. DNA for the CDR3: TGCAGCGTTGGGCAACTAGCGGGAGCCTACGAGCAGTACTTC. Protein sequence: CSVGQLAGAYEQYF.

This clonotype was observed a few times. This rearrangement joins TRBV7-2 to TRBJ1-5, with D maybe TRBD1 (6 bases). Germline assignment: CDR1 SGHTA and CDR2 FQGNSA. V was trimmed by 0 bases and J by 4 bases, leaving 10 bases between them. The CDR3 is made up of 15 amino acids. CDR3: CASSLAGGTNQPQHF. CDR3 sequence (DNA): TGTGCCAGCAGCTTAGCAGGGGGTACAAATCAGCCCCAGCATTTT.

This clonotype was recorded at least ten times. The gene calls are TRBV7-6 and TRBJ2-7; TRBD2 matches at 7 bases. Germline assignment: CDR1 SGHVS and CDR2 FNYEAQ. After removal of 2 bases from V and 9 bases from J, the junction contained 10 bases not matched to a gene. CDR3 length equals 14 residues. Written as DNA, the CDR3 is TGTGCCAGCAGCTTATTGGCTGCGGGAGAGGCGCAGTACTTC. Residues: CASSLLAAGEAQYF. Full variable domain (outside the CDR3, taken from reference TRBV7-6 and TRBJ2-7): GAGVSQSPRYKVTKRGQDVALRCDPISGHVSLYWYRQALGQGPEFLTYFNYEAQQDKSGLPNDRFSAERPEGSISTLTIQRTEQRDSAMYRCASSLLAAGEAQYFGPGTRLTVT.

This clonotype was seen ten or more times. The J gene is TRBJ1-5, the V gene TRBV28; D not resolved. Between the trimmed V and J ends, which lost 2 bases and 4 bases, there was a span of 0 bases. Germline V gene lookup returns CDR1 MDHEN and CDR2 SYDVKM. CDR3 size: 11 residues. CDR3 residues: CASSLNQPQHF. DNA of the CDR3: TGTGCCAGCAGTTTAAATCAGCCCCAGCATTTT.